These 24 T cell receptor beta chains were all obtained from the same sample, sequenced in a study of blood T cell repertoires in COVID-19. Assay: immunoSEQ multiplex PCR; the TCRdb copy retains only in-frame clones and omits some. In the table there are 100,000 or so clones, about four fifths of which are singletons. Material for sequencing was peripheral blood. The receptors were gathered from a human donor in a cohort sampled during active COVID-19.

J is TRBJ2-1 and V is TRBV15; TRBD2 aligns across 8 bases. Germline values: CDR1 LNHNV, CDR2 YYDKDF (reference sequence). The J segment lost 4 bases and the V segment lost 4 bases, leaving 9 bases of the junction unmatched. The CDR3 loop spans 16 amino acids. The CDR3 DNA follows: TGTGCCACCAGCACCTTCTTCAGCGGGGGTTACAATGAGCAGTTCTTC. Its protein is CATSTFFSGGYNEQFF.

The J gene is TRBJ2-2, the V gene TRBV19, with D possibly matching TRBD1 (6 bases). Trimming cost V 3 bases and J 6 bases, with 14 bases left between them. Germline V gene lookup returns CDR1 LNHDA and CDR2 SQIVND (reference sequence). This CDR3 spans 15 amino acids. CDR3 nucleotides: TGTGCCAGTAGTATGGGGGCGGTAGGGGCCGGGGAGCTGTTTTTT. This codes for CASSMGAVGAGELFF.

For this clone: Within the sample, other DNA sequences also encode this same CDR3. This chain links TRBV5-4 with TRBJ1-4; the D gene is possibly TRBD1 (5 bases). CDR3 size: 14 residues. V lost 2 bases to trimming and J lost 5 bases, with 10 bases between them. The V gene's germline CDR1 is SGHNT and CDR2 YYREEE (reference sequence). Here the CDR3 reads CASSLAGSNEKLFF. CDR3 DNA sequence: TGTGCCAGCAGCTTAGCAGGGTCAAATGAAAAACTGTTTTTT.

This chain joins TRBV29-1 and TRBJ1-2; D not resolved. Germline V gene data show CDR1 as SQVTM and CDR2 as ANQGSEA. V lost 8 bases and J lost 2, with 18 bases in between. The CDR3 is 14 residues long. This CDR3 is CSILEGLLNYGYTF. The CDR3 nucleotides are TGCAGCATCCTGGAGGGCCTGCTGAACTATGGCTACACCTTC.

The CDR3 is CASRFVRGLDGYTF. As DNA, the CDR3 is TGTGCCAGCAGGTTTGTCAGGGGGCTCGATGGCTACACCTTC. The chain joins TRBV27 to TRBJ1-2; 8 bases are shared with TRBD1. The CDR3 is made up of 14 amino acids. CDR1 is MNHEY and CDR2 is SMNVEV in the germline V gene (reference sequence). J lost 6 bases, V lost 6 bases, and 9 bases had no gene match.

The J gene is TRBJ1-1, the V gene TRBV5-1; maybe TRBD1 (6 bases). This CDR3 is 13 amino acids long. CDR1 is SGHRS and CDR2 is YFSETQ in the germline V gene. V was shortened by 4 bases and J by 1 base, with 8 bases between the two germline ends. CDR3 DNA: TGCGCCAGCAGCACGACAGGGAACACTGAAGCTTTCTTT. Its translation is CASSTTGNTEAFF.

The rearrangement uses TRBV3-1 (or the pseudogene TRBV3-2) and TRBJ2-7; D gene uncertain. The CDR3 has 15 residues. The V gene's germline CDR1 is LGHDT and CDR2 YNNKEL (reference sequence). The V end was cut by 4 bases, the J end by 0 bases, with 13 bases between. The CDR3 region is CASSLLVPSSYEQYF. CDR3 bases: TGTGCCAGCAGCCTTCTGGTCCCGAGCTCCTACGAGCAGTACTTC.

The V and J genes are TRBV9 and TRBJ1-3, with unresolved D. The germline gives CDR1 SGDLS, CDR2 YYNGEE. Trimming pared 3 bases from V and 4 bases from J, leaving 11 bases between. This CDR3 contains 14 residues. CDR3 sequence (DNA): TGTGCCAGCAGCGGCGGCAATCAAGGAAACACCATATATTTT. It translates to CASSGGNQGNTIYF.

The CDR3 nucleotides read TGTGCCATCTCAGCCAGGGGCCAGTATGCAGATACGCAGTATTTT. Translation: CAISARGQYADTQYF. The chain couples TRBV10-3 to TRBJ2-3; maybe TRBD1 (6 bases). The CDR3 loop spans 15 amino acids. The V and J ends lost 8 bases and 4 bases respectively, with 19 bases between them. Germline V gene lookup returns CDR1 ENHRY and CDR2 SYGVKD.

The chain is built from TRBV7-2 and TRBJ2-2; the D gene is possibly TRBD2 (5 bases). Looked up from germline, CDR1 is SGHTA and CDR2 is FQGNSA. The ends were cut back, 1 base at V and 5 bases at J, with 17 bases in the middle. CDR3 length: 17 amino acids. CDR3 nucleotides: TGTGCCAGCAGCTTAGTCCGTCCGGGGATGGGAACCGGGGAGCTGTTTTTT. It codes for CASSLVRPGMGTGELFF.

This chain links TRBV5-6 with TRBJ2-2, with 10 bases lining up with TRBD2. Per the germline V gene, CDR1 is SGHDT and CDR2 is YYEEEE. With V trimmed by 2 bases and J by 1 base, 8 bases remained unmatched. This CDR3 contains 18 residues. CDR3 in DNA: TGTGCCAGCAGCTTCGGGCTAGCGGGGGCCAGGAACACCGGGGAGCTGTTTTTT. Its translation: CASSFGLAGARNTGELFF. Using reference TRBV5-6 and TRBJ2-2 for the parts outside the CDR3, the full variable domain is DAGVTQSPTHLIKTRGQQVTLRCSPKSGHDTVSWYQQALGQGPQFIFQYYEEEERQRGNFPDRFSGHQFPNYSSELNVNALLLGDSALYLCASSFGLAGARNTGELFFGEGSRLTVL.

This clone has more than one count but fewer than ten. The V gene is TRBV27, the J gene TRBJ2-2; possible D gene TRBD1, 5 bases. Germline CDR1 MNHEY, CDR2 SMNVEV (reference sequence). The CDR3 spans 14 residues. V gave up 7 bases and J gave up 4 bases, with 13 bases separating them. The CDR3 bases are TGTGCCAGCACTCAAGGGGTGGCCACCGGGGAGCTGTTTTTT. Encoded protein: CASTQGVATGELFF.

The gene calls are TRBV9 and TRBJ2-5; perhaps TRBD1 as D (5 bases). This CDR3 is 13 amino acids long. Per germline, CDR1 SGDLS and CDR2 YYNGEE. V was trimmed by 0 bases and J by 4 bases, leaving 7 bases between them. The chain's CDR3 is CASSVDQGETQYF. Here the CDR3 DNA reads TGTGCCAGCAGCGTAGACCAGGGAGAGACCCAGTACTTC. Looking up the rest from reference TRBV9 and TRBJ2-5 gives the full variable domain: DSGVTQTPKHLITATGQRVTLRCSPRSGDLSVYWYQQSLDQGLQFLIQYYNGEERAKGNILERFSAQQFPDLHSELNLSSLELGDSALYFCASSVDQGETQYFGPGTRLLVL.

The genes are TRBV13 and TRBJ2-2; 7 bases are a match to TRBD1. The CDR3 is 15 amino acids. Germline V gene data show CDR1 as PRHDT and CDR2 as FYEKMQ (reference sequence). After removal of 5 bases from V and 7 bases from J, the junction contained 10 bases not matched to a gene. The chain's CDR3 is CASSERTGDSGELFF. DNA for the CDR3: TGTGCCAGCAGCGAAAGAACAGGGGACAGCGGGGAGCTGTTTTTT.

The chain recombines TRBV5-1 with TRBJ2-7; TRBD1 is a possible D gene (6 bases). The CDR3 runs 14 residues. Germline CDR1 is SGHRS and CDR2 is YFSETQ. Trimming removed 2 bases from V and 0 bases from J, with 9 bases in between. The CDR3 nucleotides read TGCGCCAGCAGCTTTCAGGGGCGCTCCTACGAGCAGTACTTC. The encoded protein is CASSFQGRSYEQYF.

This clone appeared a few times. V is TRBV7-9 and J is TRBJ2-2; tentative D call: TRBD2 (5 bases). Germline-derived CDR1 and CDR2 are SEHNR and FQNEAQ (reference sequence). This CDR3 has 16 residues. With 5 bases removed from V and 3 bases from J, the gap between germline ends came to 16 bases. The CDR3 loop reads CASSPLYSGYTGELFF. In DNA, the CDR3 is TGTGCCAGCAGCCCCTTATATTCGGGGTACACCGGGGAGCTGTTTTTT. Together with reference TRBV7-9 and TRBJ2-2, the CDR3 gives the full variable domain: DTGVSQNPRHKITKRGQNVTFRCDPISEHNRLYWYRQTLGQGPEFLTYFQNEAQLEKSRLLSDRFSAERPKGSFSTLEIQRTEQGDSAMYLCASSPLYSGYTGELFFGEGSRLTVL.

The V gene is TRBV4-1, the J gene TRBJ1-6; D not resolved. CDR1 MGHRA and CDR2 YSYEKL come from the germline V gene. The CDR3 covers 15 residues. Trimming stripped 0 bases from V and 10 bases from J, with 13 bases between. CDR3 sequence (DNA): TGCGCCAGCAGCCAAGACGCGAAGCTTTGGTCACCCCTCCACTTT. Its translation is CASSQDAKLWSPLHF.

The chain couples TRBV5-1 to TRBJ1-1; 8 positions match TRBD1. The J segment lost 4 bases and the V segment lost 0 bases, leaving 2 bases of the junction unmatched. The CDR3 consists of 14 residues. Germline CDR1 and CDR2: SGHRS and YFSETQ. The chain's CDR3 is CASSLATGGTEAFF. The CDR3 DNA reads as TGCGCCAGCAGCTTGGCAACAGGGGGCACTGAAGCTTTCTTT. Full variable domain (outside the CDR3, taken from reference TRBV5-1 and TRBJ1-1): KAGVTQTPRYLIKTRGQQVTLSCSPISGHRSVSWYQQTPGQGLQFLFEYFSETQRNKGNFPGRFSGRQFSNSRSEMNVSTLELGDSALYLCASSLATGGTEAFFGQGTRLTVV.

The chain combines TRBV28 with TRBJ1-2, with D unresolved. Germline CDR1 MDHEN, CDR2 SYDVKM. The germline V and J ends were trimmed by 3 bases and 7 bases, with 15 bases remaining between them. This CDR3 is built from 14 residues. The CDR3 loop is CASSFGGRSSGYTF. CDR3 in DNA: TGTGCCAGCAGTTTTGGAGGGCGTTCTAGTGGCTACACCTTC.

This chain joins TRBV3-1 (or the pseudogene TRBV3-2) and TRBJ2-5; 7 bases line up with TRBD2. The junction had 6 bases not matched to a gene; V was cut back by 4 bases and J by 1 base. The germline CDR1 and CDR2 sequences are LGHDT and YNNKEL (reference sequence). The CDR3 totals 15 residues. This CDR3 is CASSPGPSGQETQYF. Here the CDR3 DNA reads TGTGCCAGCAGCCCCGGTCCTAGCGGCCAAGAGACCCAGTACTTC.

The V call is TRBV7-8, the J call TRBJ1-4, with 10 nucleotides matching TRBD1. CDR3 length: 18 amino acids. Losses at the gene ends were 5 bases for V and 1 base for J; bases not matched to a gene: 10. CDR1 and CDR2 (germline): SGHVS, FQNEAQ. CDR3 bases: TGTGCCAGCAGCGGACAGACAGGGGGCCGGGGAACTAATGAAAAACTGTTTTTT. The encoded protein is CASSGQTGGRGTNEKLFF.

The chain has TRBV18 and TRBJ2-1; weak D call: TRBD2 (5 bases). The germline CDR1 and CDR2 sequences are KGHSH and LQKENI. The CDR3 extends over 12 amino acids. Trimming took 5 bases from V and 7 from J, leaving 9 bases between them. CDR3 amino acids: CASSSQRNEQFF. CDR3 DNA sequence: TGTGCCAGCTCATCCCAGCGGAATGAGCAGTTCTTC.

The chain carries TRBV9 and TRBJ2-1; tentative D call: TRBD2 (5 bases). Germline V CDR1 and CDR2: SGDLS, YYNGEE. This CDR3 has 16 residues. V dropped 0 bases and J dropped 5 bases, with 15 bases sitting between them. The CDR3 coding sequence is TGTGCCAGCAGCGTAGCTAGCTCGAACCGTAACAATGAGCAGTTCTTC. Translating gives CASSVASSNRNNEQFF.

The gene calls are TRBV7-9 and TRBJ2-5; TRBD2 aligns across 8 bases. From germline, CDR1 is SEHNR and CDR2 FQNEAQ (reference sequence). This CDR3 contains 15 residues. With 2 bases clipped from V and 3 bases from J, the junction kept 5 bases outside the gene matches. The CDR3 DNA reads as TGTGCCAGCAGCTTAAGCGGGGGCCTAAAAGAGACCCAGTACTTC. Amino acids: CASSLSGGLKETQYF.